A single sample gave rise to the 30 T cell receptor beta chains below, sequenced in a study of OX40 agonist ivuxolimab in advanced cancers. The assay was immunoSEQ multiplex PCR, and TCRdb's table has in-frame clones only and misses some. The sample contains about 73,000 clones, under 90% of which appear only once. This specimen consisted of CD4+ or CD8+ T cells sorted from blood, obtained in a trial of the OX40 agonist ivuxolimab. All receptors come from an adult with an advanced solid tumor such as melanoma, head and neck, liver or kidney cancer.

This chain joins TRBV7-9 and TRBJ2-1; no definite D call. V was pared by 2 bases and J by 6 bases, with 8 bases between. The length of the CDR3 is 13 residues. Germline-derived CDR1 and CDR2 are SEHNR and FQNEAQ (reference sequence). The CDR3: CASSLLLSNEQFF. CDR3 DNA sequence: TGTGCCAGCAGCTTACTACTCTCCAATGAGCAGTTCTTC.

The chain combines TRBV9 with TRBJ2-2, with D tentatively TRBD1 (6 bases). Germline CDR1 reads SGDLS; CDR2 reads YYNGEE. Trimming left V 5 bases short and J 4 bases short, with 12 bases between. The CDR3 runs 14 residues. CDR3 nucleotide sequence: TGTGCCAGCAGAGGACCAGGGGTCACCGGGGAGCTGTTTTTT. Amino acids: CASRGPGVTGELFF.

The chain is built from TRBV27 and TRBJ2-7; maybe TRBD1 (5 bases). CDR3 length equals 15 residues. Deletions cut 7 bases from V and 6 bases from J, with 22 bases between. Germline loops: CDR1 MNHEY, CDR2 SMNVEV (reference sequence). The CDR3 bases are TGTGCCAGCAAACGGAGCCCGGGCAGGGTATCCGAGCAGTACTTC. Translated: CASKRSPGRVSEQYF.

The chain has TRBV6-6 and TRBJ2-1; 8 bases match TRBD2. Per the germline V gene, CDR1 is MNHNY and CDR2 is SVGAGI (reference sequence). V was clipped by 8 bases and J by 13 bases; unmatched bases: 7. CDR3 length: 11 residues. The CDR3 sequence is CASGKREFQFF. The CDR3 region has the DNA TGTGCCAGCGGGAAGCGGGAGTTCCAGTTCTTC.

V and J are TRBV7-3 and TRBJ2-1; TRBD2 matches 11 bases. The V and J ends lost 5 bases and 4 bases, in that order; junction bases with no gene match: 10. Germline assignment: CDR1 SGHTA and CDR2 FQGTGA. This CDR3 spans 17 amino acids. CDR3 loop: CASSRMMGLAAYNEQFF. The CDR3 DNA reads TGTGCCAGCAGCCGTATGATGGGACTAGCGGCGTACAATGAGCAGTTCTTC. Combining the CDR3 with reference TRBV7-3 and TRBJ2-1 gives the whole variable domain GAGVSQTPSNKVTEKGKYVELRCDPISGHTALYWYRQSLGQGPEFLIYFQGTGAADDSGLPNDRFFAVRPEGSVSTLKIQRTERGDSAVYLCASSRMMGLAAYNEQFFGPGTRLTVL.

The chain combines TRBV19 with TRBJ2-7; the D gene is possibly TRBD2 (5 bases). Germline CDR1 is LNHDA and CDR2 is SQIVND (reference sequence). Trimming took 2 bases from V and 1 from J, leaving 9 bases between them. The CDR3 loop spans 14 amino acids. For the CDR3, the DNA is TGTGCCAGTAGTATATGGGAGAAATCCTACGAGCAGTACTTC. Amino acid sequence: CASSIWEKSYEQYF.

This chain links TRBV9 with TRBJ2-7; D is possibly TRBD1 or TRBD2 (6 bases each). Germline CDR1 reads SGDLS; CDR2 reads YYNGEE. Trimming cost V 4 bases and J 1 base, with 12 bases left between them. The CDR3 covers 14 residues. CDR3 nucleotides: TGTGCCAGCAGCCGTTTAGGGGGGTCCTACGAGCAGTACTTC. Translated: CASSRLGGSYEQYF.

The chain couples TRBV16 to TRBJ2-2; D is undetermined. The CDR3 totals 13 residues. V was pared by 2 bases and J by 7 bases, with 8 bases between. Germline CDR1 reads KGHSY; CDR2 reads FQNENV. CDR3 sequence reads: CASSQGRSGELFF. The CDR3 region has the DNA TGTGCCAGCAGCCAAGGCCGGAGCGGGGAGCTGTTTTTT.

Only one count was recorded for this clone. The chain couples TRBV10-3 to TRBJ2-6, with 8 bases that match TRBD1. The CDR3 sequence is 18 residues long. The trim removed 4 bases at V and 0 bases at J, leaving 8 bases unmatched. Germline-derived CDR1 and CDR2 are ENHRY and SYGVKD. The CDR3 reads CAISGAGTGASGANVLTF. CDR3 bases: TGTGCCATCAGTGGTGCCGGGACAGGAGCCTCTGGGGCCAACGTCCTGACTTTC.

This rearrangement joins TRBV5-1 to TRBJ2-5; weak D call: TRBD2 (5 bases). This CDR3 region has 15 residues. Trimming cost V 0 bases and J 2 bases, with 11 bases left between them. The germline V gene encodes CDR1 SGHRS and CDR2 YFSETQ. CDR3 sequence reads: CASSLAASRQETQYF. The CDR3 bases are TGCGCCAGCAGCTTGGCGGCTAGCAGGCAAGAGACCCAGTACTTC.

The gene calls are TRBV10-3 and TRBJ1-5, with a possible D match to TRBD1 (6 bases). This CDR3 has 17 amino acids. CDR1 and CDR2 (germline): ENHRY, SYGVKD. With 4 bases removed from V and 0 bases from J, the gap between germline ends came to 16 bases. Here the CDR3 DNA reads TGTGCCATCAGTGGAGGGGGATCCGAAAATAGCAATCAGCCCCAGCATTTT. Encoded protein: CAISGGGSENSNQPQHF.

The J gene is TRBJ1-1, the V gene TRBV13; 7 nucleotides line up with TRBD1. The CDR3 is 15 amino acids. Trimming took 5 bases from V and 0 from J; bases not matched to a gene: 6. Per germline, CDR1 PRHDT and CDR2 FYEKMQ (reference sequence). CDR3 sequence: CASSIPGQLNTEAFF. The CDR3 DNA reads as TGTGCCAGCAGCATACCGGGACAGCTGAACACTGAAGCTTTCTTT.

The sample holds a few counts of this clone. This chain connects TRBV30 to TRBJ1-3; D not resolved. The CDR3 sequence is 14 residues long. The germline V gene encodes CDR1 GTSNPN and CDR2 SVGIG (reference sequence). CDR3 loop: CALDRQPVGNTIYF. CDR3 nucleotides: TGTGCTCTTGATCGGCAGCCTGTTGGAAACACCATATATTTT.

This chain uses TRBV7-8 with TRBJ1-2; TRBD1 is a possible D gene (6 bases). Germline V gene lookup returns CDR1 SGHVS and CDR2 FQNEAQ. The CDR3 covers 15 residues. V lost 0 bases to trimming and J lost 5 bases, with 13 bases between them. The CDR3 sequence is CASSLAAGTSYGYTF. As DNA, the CDR3 is TGTGCCAGCAGCTTAGCGGCAGGGACAAGTTATGGCTACACCTTC.

This sequence joins TRBV19 and TRBJ1-1, with unresolved D. There are 13 residues in the CDR3. Germline assignment: CDR1 LNHDA and CDR2 SQIVND (reference sequence). V shed 3 bases and J shed 5 bases, with 10 bases lying between them. The CDR3 sequence is CASSILVWTEAFF. In DNA, the CDR3 is TGTGCCAGTAGTATTTTAGTTTGGACTGAAGCTTTCTTT.

V gene TRBV9 combines with J gene TRBJ2-3, with 7 nucleotides matching TRBD2. Germline CDR1 and CDR2: SGDLS and YYNGEE. Germline trimming cut 2 bases from V and 2 bases from J; bases unmatched to any gene: 5. The CDR3 spans 15 residues. In nucleotides, the CDR3 is TGTGCCAGCAGCGTTAGCGGGTATTACACAGATACGCAGTATTTT. It codes for CASSVSGYYTDTQYF.

This chain uses TRBV19 with TRBJ2-1; possible D gene TRBD2, 5 bases. Trimming left V 5 bases short and J 8 bases short, with 25 bases between. This CDR3 is built from 17 residues. Germline V gives CDR1 LNHDA, CDR2 SQIVND (reference sequence). The CDR3 region has the DNA TGTGCCAGTAGTTCTATAGCGACCGCCTTTCCCTGGGATGAGCAGTTCTTC. Its translation: CASSSIATAFPWDEQFF. Based on the CDR3 plus reference TRBV19 and TRBJ2-1, the full variable domain is DGGITQSPKYLFRKEGQNVTLSCEQNLNHDAMYWYRQDPGQGLRLIYYSQIVNDFQKGDIAEGYSVSREKKESFPLTVTSAQKNPTAFYLCASSSIATAFPWDEQFFGPGTRLTVL.

The rearrangement links TRBV5-1 to TRBJ1-1; the match to TRBD1 covers 8 bases. This CDR3 region has 14 residues. Germline values: CDR1 SGHRS, CDR2 YFSETQ. V trimming: 4 bases; J trimming: 4 bases; junction bases outside the gene matches: 6. CDR3 DNA sequence: TGCGCCAGCAGCAATCAGGGGGCGCCCACTGAAGCTTTCTTT. Its translation: CASSNQGAPTEAFF.

The V call is TRBV11-2, the J call TRBJ1-2; no reliable D call. With 1 base removed from V and 5 bases from J, the gap between germline ends came to 5 bases. Germline-derived CDR1 and CDR2 are SGHAT and FQNNGV. The CDR3 is 12 residues long. CDR3 nucleotide sequence: TGTGCCAGCAGCTTAGGAGGTTATGGCTACACCTTC. As protein: CASSLGGYGYTF.

V usage is TRBV6-1 and J usage is TRBJ2-3; D tentatively fits TRBD1 or TRBD2 (6 bases each). CDR1 and CDR2 (germline): MNHNS, SASEGT. The CDR3 sequence is 14 residues long. The ends were cut back, 6 bases at V and 5 bases at J, with 15 bases in the middle. CDR3 region: CASRKSGAQDTQYF. In DNA, the CDR3 is TGTGCCAGCAGAAAGTCGGGGGCTCAAGATACGCAGTATTTT.

CDR3 DNA sequence: TGTGCCAGCAGCCTTCCGAGCTCCTACGAGCAGTACTTC. Translating it yields CASSLPSSYEQYF. J is TRBJ2-7 and V is TRBV7-2, with D uncertain. CDR3 length equals 13 residues. Looked up from germline, CDR1 is SGHTA and CDR2 is FQGNSA. V was cut by 5 bases and J by 0 bases, with 8 bases left in between.

This clone was seen only a few times. The same CDR3 also results from other DNA sequences found in this sample. The chain carries TRBV11-2 and TRBJ1-2; possible D gene TRBD1, 5 bases. The V and J ends lost 0 bases and 4 bases respectively, with 9 bases between them. Germline V gene data show CDR1 as SGHAT and CDR2 as FQNNGV. CDR3 length: 14 amino acids. Here the CDR3 reads CASSLEPGGYGYTF. The CDR3 coding sequence is TGTGCCAGCAGCTTAGAGCCGGGGGGCTATGGCTACACCTTC.

This sequence joins TRBV6-1 and TRBJ2-7, with TRBD1 as a possible D gene (5 bases). CDR3 length: 13 residues. With 2 bases removed from V and 6 bases from J, the gap between germline ends came to 11 bases. Germline lookup yields CDR1 MNHNS and CDR2 SASEGT. The CDR3 sequence: CASSESGPGEQYF. The CDR3 nucleotides are TGTGCCAGCAGTGAATCAGGGCCGGGCGAGCAGTACTTC.

The chain employs TRBV10-1 and TRBJ1-1; 10 bases line up with TRBD1. V was pared by 0 bases and J by 4 bases, with 11 bases of the junction left unmatched. The CDR3 sequence is 18 residues long. CDR1 is WNHNN, CDR2 SYGVQD, per germline (reference sequence). The CDR3, as DNA: TGCGCCAGCAGTGAGTCTTATGTCGGACAGGGGGAGAGCACTGAAGCTTTCTTT. It encodes CASSESYVGQGESTEAFF.

The chain links TRBV6-5 to TRBJ2-7; D is possibly TRBD1 (5 bases). V lost 4 bases and J 0 bases, leaving 7 bases between the germline ends. This CDR3 spans 13 amino acids. Germline V gives CDR1 MNHEY, CDR2 SVGAGI. The CDR3 loop reads CASSLQASYEQYF. As DNA, the CDR3 is TGTGCCAGCAGTTTACAGGCCTCCTACGAGCAGTACTTC.

This sequence joins TRBV28 and TRBJ1-4, with 7 nucleotides matching TRBD1. Germline V gene data show CDR1 as MDHEN and CDR2 as SYDVKM. V shed 5 bases, J shed 8 bases, and the junction held 8 bases outside the gene matches. This CDR3 contains 14 residues. The CDR3 region is CASSQTGTSEKLFF. The CDR3 DNA is TGTGCCAGCAGTCAGACAGGGACATCCGAAAAACTGTTTTTT.

V is TRBV27 and J is TRBJ2-7; 7 positions match TRBD1. V gave up 4 bases and J gave up 0 bases; unmatched junction bases: 6. The CDR3 spans 15 residues. From germline, CDR1 is MNHEY and CDR2 SMNVEV (reference sequence). CDR3 region: CASSSDRWNSYEQYF. The CDR3 nucleotides are TGTGCCAGCAGTTCGGACAGGTGGAACTCCTACGAGCAGTACTTC.

The chain couples TRBV18 to TRBJ2-2, with D hard to call. Germline V gives CDR1 KGHSH, CDR2 LQKENI. The CDR3 contains 15 residues. Trimming took off 0 bases at V and 6 bases at J, with 11 bases between the two ends. For the CDR3, the DNA is TGTGCCAGCTCACCACCGAGTAGACCGGCCGGGGAGCTGTTTTTT. Protein product: CASSPPSRPAGELFF.

The V call is TRBV18, the J call TRBJ1-2; no firm D call. There are 15 residues in the CDR3. Germline assignment: CDR1 KGHSH and CDR2 LQKENI. The ends were cut back, 0 bases at V and 6 bases at J, with 14 bases in the middle. The CDR3 nucleotides are TGTGCCAGCTCACCACCCGGCCGGGTAGGGCATGGCTACACCTTC. Amino acid sequence: CASSPPGRVGHGYTF.

This rearrangement joins TRBV12-5 to TRBJ1-1; D perhaps matches TRBD1 (5 bases). Trimming stripped 0 bases from V and 6 bases from J, with 8 bases between. This CDR3 is 13 amino acids long. The germline CDR1 and CDR2 sequences are LGHNT and FRNRAP. In DNA, the CDR3 is TGTGCTAGTGGTTTGGTACGAGGGGCTGAAGCTTTCTTT. Amino acids: CASGLVRGAEAFF.